This TCR beta chain is from a study of blood T cell repertoires in COVID-19. Study at large: The study drew acute and convalescent COVID-19 samples from the United States, Italy and Spain. Nucleic acid was either cDNA or gDNA, and it came from T cells, B-cell-depleted T cells, or PBMCs.

In the authors' workflow: By means of reference gene primer amplification, nucleated cell counts were estimated. Clones were sequenced by immunoSEQ multiplex PCR, and TCRdb holds only the in-frame ones, with some missing. V, J and clone size were drawn from that table, and D and trimming were deduced from the DNA. This sample has 200,000 to 300,000 clones, with 86% found just once. The CDR3 loop spans 13 amino acids. V lost 0 bases and J 5 bases, leaving 6 bases between the germline ends. CDR1 is SGDLS and CDR2 is YYNGEE in the germline V gene. The specimen was peripheral blood. This chain links TRBV9 with TRBJ2-1; D gene unclear. The source of this sequence is a man aged 35-49 years who had recovered from COVID-19. In DNA form, the CDR3 reads TGTGCCAGCAGCGTAGCCAGAAACAATGAGCAGTTCTTC. This encodes CASSVARNNEQFF.